This T cell receptor (beta chain) was sequenced in a study of blood T cells in healthy people across ages. Combining a sample-barcoded 5' primer with a J-beta primer mix, a second PCR ran for roughly 7 to 12 cycles. MiXCR, applied by TCRdb to the 5' RACE reads, yields one record per CDR3 protein. The table lists almost 550,000 distinct CDR3 sequences, around 24% of them singletons, with 7.5% to 9% in the top ten. Unmatched junction bases numbered 11, after V lost 5 bases and J lost 7 bases. This CDR3 spans 15 amino acids. Germline V gene sequence: CDR1 PRHDT, CDR2 FYEKMQ (reference sequence). A word on this clonotype: Its matching antigen is unknown.

General observations from the study: Age showed a roughly linear inverse relationship with TCR beta diversity per million T cells. Calculation of diversity from one million T cells yielded estimates considered to be underestimates.

A further study also used this sample, focusing on T cells of mothers and their children.

The chain is built from TRBV13 and TRBJ2-1; 7 bases fit TRBD2. This clonotype was sampled from a boy under 18 in good health. The sequenced sample was blood. CDR3 nucleotide sequence: TGTGCCAGCAGCCGCGCGATGTCAGCGGGGAATGAGCAGTTCTTC. Its protein product is CASSRAMSAGNEQFF. The entire variable domain, with the rest obtained from reference TRBV13 and TRBJ2-1, is as follows: AAGVIQSPRHLIKEKRETATLKCYPIPRHDTVYWYQQGPGQDPQFLISFYEKMQSDKGSIPDRFSAQQFSDYHSELNMSSLELGDSALYFCASSRAMSAGNEQFFGPGTRLTVL.